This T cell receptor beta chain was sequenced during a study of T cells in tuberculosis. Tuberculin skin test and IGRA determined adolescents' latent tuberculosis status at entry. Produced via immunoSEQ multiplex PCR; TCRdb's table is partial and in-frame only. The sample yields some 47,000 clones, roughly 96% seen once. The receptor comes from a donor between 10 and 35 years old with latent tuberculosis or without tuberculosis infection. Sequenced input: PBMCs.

The CDR3 nucleotides read TGTGCCAGCAGCTTGAGGAGCGGTGCGGGCGATGAGCAGTTCTTC. Protein product: CASSLRSGAGDEQFF. This chain uses TRBV5-4 with TRBJ2-1, with D possibly matching TRBD2 (5 bases). The germline V and J ends were trimmed by 1 base and 8 bases, with 16 bases remaining between them. Germline V gene data show CDR1 as SGHNT and CDR2 as YYREEE (reference sequence). The CDR3 spans 15 residues.